This TCR beta chain was identified in a study of blood T cell repertoires in COVID-19. The assay was immunoSEQ multiplex PCR, and TCRdb's table has in-frame clones only and misses some. The data show just over 65,000 clones, 86% seen once. The V segment lost 1 base and the J segment 4 bases; nucleotides outside the gene matches: 8. The V gene's germline CDR1 is SGHAT and CDR2 FQNNGV. The CDR3 spans 17 residues. Sequenced input: peripheral blood. The TCR originated in a man aged 30 to 39 with acute or convalescent COVID-19. V and J are TRBV11-2 and TRBJ2-1; 9 bases fit TRBD2. In nucleotides, the CDR3 is TGTGCCAGCAGCTTAGGGGAGTTGGCGGGAGGGTACAATGAGCAGTTCTTC. Encoded protein: CASSLGELAGGYNEQFF.